A selection of T cell receptor beta chains follows, all from one sample in a study of STAT3 mutations in large granular lymphocyte leukemia. Clones were sequenced by immunoSEQ multiplex PCR, and TCRdb holds only the in-frame ones, with some missing. This sample has about 1,200 clones, with around 48% found just once. Sequenced: peripheral blood mononuclear cells. The origin of the receptors is a male patient aged 50 to 59 with T-cell large granular lymphocyte leukemia. Some clones in this sample may be carry-over from other donors' samples. The CDR3 runs from the conserved cysteine through the conserved F or W. A D gene is named only where the DNA matches it firmly. Clone size is not always given. Where it is, it says once, few, many or a class for expanded clones.

len,abundance,v_gene,d_gene,j_gene,CDR3aa,CDR3nt
17,NA,TRBV30,NA,TRBJ2-7,CAWSVGGLRRSSYEQYF,TGTGCCTGGAGTGTTGGTGGCCTCCGGAGGAGCTCCTACGAGCAGTACTTC
14,NA,TRBV30,NA,TRBJ1-5,CAWALGGQSQPQHF,TGTGCCTGGGCCCTTGGGGGTCAGAGTCAGCCCCAGCATTTT
14,NA,TRBV5-4,TRBD1,TRBJ2-7,CASSSSTGNYEQYF,TGTGCCAGCAGCTCCTCGACAGGGAACTACGAGCAGTACTTC
16,few,TRBV13,TRBD1,TRBJ2-1,CASSSPRQGPHNEQFF,TGTGCCAGCAGCTCCCCCCGACAGGGCCCACACAATGAGCAGTTCTTC
17,few,TRBV4-1,TRBD1,TRBJ2-2,CASSQVFRTGAAGELFF,TGCGCCAGCAGCCAAGTCTTCCGGACAGGGGCCGCCGGGGAGCTGTTTTTT
13,NA,TRBV30,NA,TRBJ2-1,CAWSTRDYNEQFF,TGTGCCTGGAGTACTCGGGACTACAATGAGCAGTTCTTC
14,few,TRBV25-1,TRBD1,TRBJ2-5,CASSGTGASETQYF,TGTGCCAGCAGTGGGACAGGGGCCAGCGAGACCCAGTACTTC
14,NA,TRBV30,NA,TRBJ2-3,CAWSPSGFADTQYF,TGTGCCTGGAGTCCCAGCGGGTTCGCAGATACGCAGTATTTT
13,few,TRBV5-1,NA,TRBJ2-7,CASSLGDPSKQYF,TGCGCCAGCAGCTTGGGGGACCCCTCAAAGCAGTACTTC
13,large,TRBV29-1,TRBD1,TRBJ1-2,CSEPRDRGDGYTF,TGCAGCGAGCCCCGGGACAGAGGAGACGGCTACACCTTC
15,NA,TRBV9,TRBD1,TRBJ2-3,CASSSQGVYTDTQYF,TGTGCCAGCAGCTCTCAGGGGGTGTACACAGATACGCAGTATTTT
11,NA,TRBV6-6,NA,TRBJ1-2,CASRGAYGYTF,TGTGCCAGTCGGGGGGCCTATGGCTACACCTTC
16,NA,TRBV27,TRBD1,TRBJ1-5,CASSLRGTDSNQPQHF,TGTGCCAGCAGTTTAAGGGGGACAGATAGCAATCAGCCCCAGCATTTT
13,NA,TRBV5-1,NA,TRBJ2-1,CASSPDSYNEQFF,TGCGCCAGCAGCCCCGACTCGTACAATGAGCAGTTCTTC
13,few,TRBV30,NA,TRBJ1-5,CAWSRTPNQPQHF,TGTGCCTGGAGTAGGACACCAAATCAGCCCCAGCATTTT
13,few,TRBV28,NA,TRBJ2-2,CASSLRGTGELFF,TGTGCCAGCAGTTTAAGAGGAACCGGGGAGCTGTTTTTT
17,NA,TRBV7-9,TRBD2,TRBJ2-7,CASSSNPGLAGGYEQYF,TGTGCCAGCAGCTCTAATCCGGGACTAGCGGGAGGCTACGAGCAGTACTTC
13,few,TRBV6-5,TRBD1,TRBJ1-1,CASSSRTGTEAFF,TGTGCCAGCAGTTCCCGGACAGGGACTGAAGCTTTCTTT
16,few,TRBV7-9,NA,TRBJ2-7,CASSLVGGAKGYEQYF,TGTGCCAGCAGCTTAGTGGGGGGGGCGAAGGGCTACGAGCAGTACTTC
15,few,TRBV12-5,TRBD1,TRBJ2-1,CASAFGQGIADEQFF,TGTGCTAGTGCCTTTGGACAGGGGATTGCCGATGAGCAGTTCTTC
14,few,TRBV27,NA,TRBJ1-2,CASRTGPTSDGYTF,TGTGCCAGCAGAACAGGACCGACGTCGGATGGCTACACCTTC
10,NA,TRBV29-1,NA,TRBJ2-7,CSVLLHEQYF,TGCAGCGTTCTTCTCCACGAGCAGTACTTC
15,large,TRBV10-3,NA,TRBJ2-3,CAINKRGIDTDTQYF,TGTGCCATCAATAAGAGGGGGATCGACACAGATACGCAGTATTTT
13,NA,TRBV18,NA,TRBJ2-1,CAGGGGGYNEQFF,TGTGCCGGAGGAGGGGGGGGCTACAATGAGCAGTTCTTC
12,NA,TRBV30,NA,TRBJ2-7,CAWRPRLHEQYF,TGTGCCTGGAGACCCCGTCTCCACGAGCAGTACTTC
15,NA,TRBV19,TRBD2,TRBJ2-7,CASSIERTRRAEQYF,TGTGCCAGTAGTATAGAAAGGACTAGGCGGGCCGAGCAGTACTTC
14,NA,TRBV27,NA,TRBJ2-7,CASSLQFSGSEQYF,TGTGCCAGCAGTTTACAGTTCTCGGGGAGCGAGCAGTACTTC
17,large,TRBV9,NA,TRBJ2-2,CASSVRRERANTGELFF,TGTGCCAGCAGCGTAAGGAGGGAAAGGGCGAACACCGGGGAGCTGTTTTTT
16,NA,TRBV7-9,TRBD1,TRBJ1-1,CASSSRDRGFFTEAFF,TGTGCCAGCAGCTCCCGGGACAGGGGCTTTTTCACTGAAGCTTTCTTT
15,NA,TRBV27,NA,TRBJ2-5,CASSLSIGGEETQYF,TGTGCCAGCAGTTTATCGATAGGAGGGGAAGAGACCCAGTACTTC
13,NA,TRBV29-1,TRBD1,TRBJ1-5,CSVGDDRGQPQHF,TGCAGCGTGGGGGACGACAGGGGTCAGCCCCAGCATTTT
12,few,TRBV18,NA,TRBJ2-5,CASSPGKETQYF,TGTGCCAGCTCACCAGGGAAAGAGACCCAGTACTTC
13,few,TRBV27,TRBD2,TRBJ2-1,CASSSTSEDEQFF,TGTGCCAGCAGTTCTACTAGCGAGGATGAGCAGTTCTTC
15,NA,TRBV5-1,TRBD2,TRBJ2-5,CASSPDPGLAGSQYF,TGCGCCAGCAGCCCGGATCCGGGACTAGCGGGATCCCAGTACTTC
14,NA,TRBV18,TRBD1,TRBJ1-5,CASSLTGGDQPQHF,TGTGCCAGCTCACTGACAGGGGGCGATCAGCCCCAGCATTTT
15,NA,TRBV18,NA,TRBJ2-5,CASSTGPADQETQYF,TGTGCCAGCTCAACTGGACCCGCTGACCAAGAGACCCAGTACTTC
10,NA,TRBV29-1,NA,TRBJ1-1,CSVGLPEAFF,TGCAGCGTGGGACTCCCTGAAGCTTTCTTT
12,few,TRBV29-1,NA,TRBJ1-1,CSVVLVNTEAFF,TGCAGCGTTGTTTTGGTGAACACTGAAGCTTTCTTT
14,few,TRBV18,NA,TRBJ2-3,CASSPTSQGDTQYF,TGTGCCAGCTCACCGACCTCCCAAGGGGATACGCAGTATTTT
14,NA,TRBV5-1,NA,TRBJ2-7,CASRPGVSSYEQYF,TGCGCCAGCAGACCCGGGGTAAGCTCCTACGAGCAGTACTTC
13,few,TRBV2,NA,TRBJ1-5,CASSEGHNQPQHF,TGTGCCAGCAGTGAAGGGCACAATCAGCCCCAGCATTTT
13,NA,TRBV30,NA,TRBJ2-5,CAWNIQGGETQYF,TGTGCCTGGAATATTCAAGGTGGGGAGACCCAGTACTTC
13,few,TRBV19,NA,TRBJ2-5,CASSIVGRETQYF,TGTGCCAGTAGTATTGTCGGCCGGGAGACCCAGTACTTC
15,NA,TRBV30,NA,TRBJ2-7,CAWSARVAALGEQYF,TGTGCCTGGAGTGCAAGGGTAGCGGCTTTAGGCGAGCAGTACTTC
12,few,TRBV5-1,NA,TRBJ1-2,CASSPGQYGYTF,TGCGCCAGCAGCCCTGGACAGTATGGCTACACCTTC